This TCR beta chain is from a study of CD8+ T cells in alopecia areata. Study outcomes and limitations: Scalp clonality, together with expanded CD8+ clones among the top 100, fell significantly with tofacitinib.

Extracted RNA was reverse transcribed, and the resulting cDNA served as sequencing template. Sequencing was performed with immunoSEQ multiplex PCR; in TCRdb, only in-frame clones are kept and a portion is missing. The sample has around 190,000 clones, over 60% seen once. The treatment here: oral pan-JAK inhibitor, 5-10 mg twice daily. About this clone: What it binds is not known.

The length of the CDR3 is 14 residues. Germline CDR1 is MGHRA and CDR2 is YSYEKL. With 1 base removed from V and 11 bases from J, the gap between germline ends came to 15 bases. This clonotype originated in a human donor with alopecia areata. Specimen: CD4+ T cells sorted from blood, collected at week 4, from a patient treated with tofacitinib. The chain couples TRBV4-1 to TRBJ1-5, with D unresolved. In DNA, the CDR3 is TGCGCCAGCAGCCAAGCGCTTATATCAGCGTCCCAGCATTTT. Protein: CASSQALISASQHF.